Presented here are 29 T cell receptor beta chains from one specimen sequenced in a study of graft-versus-host responses after intestinal transplantation. No antigen has been assigned to these receptors. Method: immunoSEQ multiplex PCR; TCRdb's copy keeps in-frame clones and lacks some. The table shows around 67,000 clones, with under 90% occurring only once. The material was unstimulated CD4+ T cells sorted from spleen or lymph node cells, obtained before transplant. These receptors were taken from a human donor who was the organ donor for an intestinal transplant.

The chain uses TRBV5-6 and TRBJ1-1, with TRBD1 matching over 7 bases. CDR1 is SGHDT, CDR2 YYEEEE, per germline. V was clipped by 1 base and J by 0 bases; unmatched bases: 9. The CDR3 has 17 residues. Written as DNA, the CDR3 is TGTGCCAGCAGCTTGACCCCGGCAGGGGGGATGAACACTGAAGCTTTCTTT. Translating it yields CASSLTPAGGMNTEAFF.

The chain recombines TRBV5-6 with TRBJ2-5; unclear D gene. Germline CDR1 SGHDT, CDR2 YYEEEE. The CDR3 length is 14 residues. Trimming cost V 2 bases and J 3 bases, with 11 bases left between them. In DNA form, the CDR3 reads TGTGCCAGCAGCTTATATTACAGCAAAGAGACCCAGTACTTC. Translation gives CASSLYYSKETQYF.

On this clone itself: The sample holds other DNA sequences that translate to the same CDR3. The rearrangement uses TRBV7-2 and TRBJ1-1; D unclear. Germline loops: CDR1 SGHTA, CDR2 FQGNSA. The CDR3 covers 15 residues. V lost 2 bases and J 4 bases, leaving 14 bases between the germline ends. This CDR3 is CASSLNSREGTEAFF. DNA of the CDR3: TGTGCCAGCAGCTTAAATTCGAGGGAAGGCACTGAAGCTTTCTTT.

The chain links TRBV28 to TRBJ1-2; 8 bases agree with TRBD1. This CDR3 spans 15 amino acids. Germline V gene sequence: CDR1 MDHEN, CDR2 SYDVKM. V shed 1 base and J 7 bases; nucleotides not matched to a gene: 8. The chain's CDR3 is CASSLSDRVASGYTF. The CDR3 region has the DNA TGTGCCAGCAGTTTATCGGACAGGGTAGCGTCTGGCTACACCTTC.

Only one count was recorded for this clone. This chain connects TRBV5-4 to TRBJ2-2, with TRBD1 identical over 7 bases. This CDR3 comprises 16 residues. Germline lookup yields CDR1 SGHNT and CDR2 YYREEE (reference sequence). The trim removed 2 bases at V and 2 bases at J, leaving 6 bases unmatched. CDR3 bases: TGTGCCAGCAGCTTTGGGACAGCTCGCAACACCGGGGAGCTGTTTTTT. It is translated as CASSFGTARNTGELFF.

The chain uses TRBV25-1 and TRBJ1-6, with D tentatively TRBD1 (6 bases). The CDR3 loop spans 17 amino acids. Germline loops: CDR1 MGHDK, CDR2 SYGVNS. Trimming removed 2 bases from V and 0 bases from J, with 11 bases in between. CDR3: CASSELGQSSYNSPLHF. The CDR3 DNA follows: TGTGCCAGCAGTGAACTCGGACAGAGCTCCTATAATTCACCCCTCCACTTT.

V gene TRBV5-1 combines with J gene TRBJ2-5; D possibly corresponds to TRBD1 (6 bases). This CDR3 spans 13 amino acids. Trimming took 4 bases from V and 6 from J, leaving 13 bases between them. Germline CDR1 and CDR2: SGHRS and YFSETQ. CDR3 in DNA: TGCGCCAGCAGCCCTAAGGGGGAAAAGACCCAGTACTTC. It yields the protein CASSPKGEKTQYF. Full variable domain (outside the CDR3, taken from reference TRBV5-1 and TRBJ2-5): KAGVTQTPRYLIKTRGQQVTLSCSPISGHRSVSWYQQTPGQGLQFLFEYFSETQRNKGNFPGRFSGRQFSNSRSEMNVSTLELGDSALYLCASSPKGEKTQYFGPGTRLLVL.

The V gene is TRBV5-1, the J gene TRBJ1-6, with D maybe TRBD1 (5 bases). In germline, CDR1 is SGHRS, CDR2 YFSETQ. CDR3 size: 14 residues. V was clipped by 4 bases and J by 10 bases, with 15 bases between them. Here the CDR3 DNA reads TGCGCCAGCAGCCCGGGGGGGATTTACTCACCCCTCCACTTT. It specifies CASSPGGIYSPLHF.

The V and J genes are TRBV2 and TRBJ1-5, with TRBD1 identical over 7 bases. The CDR3 is 12 residues long. The junction had 6 bases not matched to a gene; V was cut back by 6 bases and J by 10 bases. Germline CDR1 is SNHLY and CDR2 is FYNNEI. CDR3 residues: CASRNRQGPQHF. CDR3 in DNA: TGTGCCAGCAGGAACCGACAGGGACCCCAGCATTTT.

The chain is built from TRBV5-1 and TRBJ2-5, with no clear D. This CDR3 has 12 residues. CDR1 is SGHRS and CDR2 is YFSETQ in the germline V gene. With 7 bases removed from V and 5 bases from J, the gap between germline ends came to 12 bases. This chain's CDR3 is CASGQNTETQYF. The CDR3 DNA sequence: TGCGCCAGCGGCCAAAACACGGAGACCCAGTACTTC.

This clone was counted a single time. For the CDR3, the DNA is TGTGCCAGCAGTTACCTGGCGAGGCGGAACACCGGGGAGCTGTTTTTT. Amino acids: CASSYLARRNTGELFF. The chain links TRBV6-6 to TRBJ2-2; no reliable D call. The CDR3 totals 16 residues. V was trimmed by 2 bases and J by 1 base, leaving 11 bases between them. Germline V gene sequence: CDR1 MNHNY, CDR2 SVGAGI (reference sequence).

V gene TRBV5-8 combines with J gene TRBJ1-6; D ambiguous. V was pared by 5 bases and J by 0 bases, with 12 bases between. Germline V gene data show CDR1 as SGHTS and CDR2 as YDEGEE. The CDR3 extends over 16 amino acids. In DNA form, the CDR3 reads TGTGCCAGCAGTCCTGTGGGGAGCTCCTATAATTCACCCCTCCACTTT. This translates into CASSPVGSSYNSPLHF.

The chain employs TRBV5-6 and TRBJ2-5, with a possible D match to TRBD2 (5 bases). The CDR3 length is 14 residues. Germline CDR1 and CDR2: SGHDT and YYEEEE. V was shortened by 2 bases and J by 5 bases, with 13 bases between the two germline ends. The CDR3 here is CASSLPTGKETQYF. CDR3 sequence (DNA): TGTGCCAGCAGCTTACCCACCGGGAAGGAGACCCAGTACTTC.

This chain joins TRBV5-1 and TRBJ1-5; the match to TRBD1 covers 7 bases. The J segment lost 9 bases and the V segment lost 4 bases, leaving 10 bases of the junction unmatched. Germline V gene lookup returns CDR1 SGHRS and CDR2 YFSETQ. The CDR3 sequence is 14 residues long. CDR3 nucleotide sequence: TGCGCCAGCAGCACCGGACAGGAACTTGCGCCCCAGCATTTT. Its protein is CASSTGQELAPQHF. The whole variable domain, filled in from reference TRBV5-1 and TRBJ1-5, reads KAGVTQTPRYLIKTRGQQVTLSCSPISGHRSVSWYQQTPGQGLQFLFEYFSETQRNKGNFPGRFSGRQFSNSRSEMNVSTLELGDSALYLCASSTGQELAPQHFGDGTRLSIL.

V gene TRBV5-1 combines with J gene TRBJ2-5; 7 nucleotides line up with TRBD2. After removal of 2 bases from V and 5 bases from J, the junction contained 12 bases not matched to a gene. Germline CDR1 and CDR2: SGHRS and YFSETQ. The CDR3 covers 16 residues. The CDR3 reads CASSFEGRGVGETQYF. DNA of the CDR3: TGCGCCAGCAGCTTCGAGGGGAGGGGAGTAGGGGAGACCCAGTACTTC.

In its sample, this clone was seen once. This chain uses TRBV28 with TRBJ1-1; unclear D gene. Trimming shortened V by 6 bases and J by 4 bases, and 12 bases separated the two germline ends. The CDR3 spans 13 residues. The germline gives CDR1 MDHEN, CDR2 SYDVKM. The CDR3 nucleotides read TGTGCCAGCAGATCCTCGCGGGGCACTGAAGCTTTCTTT. This translates into CASRSSRGTEAFF.

The chain combines TRBV5-1 with TRBJ1-6; D is ambiguous. V gave up 0 bases and J gave up 7 bases, with 5 bases separating them. The germline gives CDR1 SGHRS, CDR2 YFSETQ. This CDR3 is 13 amino acids long. CDR3 protein: CASSLVLNSPLHF. In DNA form, the CDR3 reads TGCGCCAGCAGCTTGGTTCTAAATTCACCCCTCCACTTT.

The chain joins TRBV6-1 to TRBJ1-5, with TRBD1 matching 8 bases. With 6 bases clipped from V and 5 bases from J, the junction kept 6 bases outside the gene matches. This CDR3 comprises 14 residues. Germline-derived CDR1 and CDR2 are MNHNS and SASEGT. The CDR3 region has the DNA TGTGCCAGCAGGCTGACAGGGGCGGATCAGCCCCAGCATTTT. Translating gives CASRLTGADQPQHF.

This clone showed up just once. The gene calls are TRBV7-2 and TRBJ1-1, with TRBD1 matching over 8 bases. Looked up from germline, CDR1 is SGHTA and CDR2 is FQGNSA. The CDR3 has 13 amino acids. Losses at the gene ends were 11 bases for V and 4 bases for J; bases not matched to a gene: 9. CDR3 nucleotide sequence: TGTGCCGACGGGACAGGATGGGGCACTGAAGCTTTCTTT. It codes for CADGTGWGTEAFF.

The chain employs TRBV5-1 and TRBJ1-3; the D gene is possibly TRBD1 (6 bases). The germline V gene encodes CDR1 SGHRS and CDR2 YFSETQ. Trimming cost V 4 bases and J 2 bases, with 16 bases left between them. This CDR3 spans 16 amino acids. For the CDR3, the DNA is TGCGCCAGCAGCCTGGAAAGGGGGGGGGCTGGAAACACCATATATTTT. Translating gives CASSLERGGAGNTIYF.

This chain uses TRBV4-1 with TRBJ2-2; D gene unclear. The CDR3 spans 14 residues. The V end was cut by 2 bases, the J end by 0 bases, with 4 bases between. Germline CDR1 is MGHRA and CDR2 is YSYEKL. The DNA for the CDR3 is TGCGCCAGCAGCCAACTGTCGAACACCGGGGAGCTGTTTTTT. Translated, it gives CASSQLSNTGELFF.

This chain uses TRBV19 with TRBJ1-5; maybe TRBD1 (5 bases). Trimming removed 5 bases from V and 6 bases from J, with 14 bases in between. The CDR3 covers 14 residues. In germline, CDR1 is LNHDA, CDR2 SQIVND (reference sequence). The CDR3 protein is CASSSGRGGQPQHF. CDR3 DNA sequence: TGTGCCAGTAGTTCCGGCCGGGGGGGTCAGCCCCAGCATTTT.

The rearrangement links TRBV28 to TRBJ1-5; 12 bases agree with TRBD1. This CDR3 spans 15 amino acids. The V gene end was trimmed by 7 bases and the J gene end by 2 bases; junction bases not matched to a gene: 3. Germline V gene data show CDR1 as MDHEN and CDR2 as SYDVKM. Here the CDR3 DNA reads TGTGCCAGCACGGGACAGGGGGCTGGCAATCAGCCCCAGCATTTT. Translated: CASTGQGAGNQPQHF.

The chain has TRBV30 and TRBJ1-4; 9 nucleotides agree with TRBD1. J lost 4 bases, V lost 7 bases, and 7 bases had no gene match. Germline CDR1 and CDR2: GTSNPN and SVGIG (reference sequence). The CDR3 is 14 residues long. The CDR3 reads CASGQGQGNEKLFF. CDR3 DNA sequence: TGTGCCTCCGGACAGGGGCAGGGTAATGAAAAACTGTTTTTT. The variable domain in full, with the rest retrieved from reference TRBV30 and TRBJ1-4, is SQTIHQWPATLVQPVGSPLSLECTVEGTSNPNLYWYRQAAGRGLQLLFYSVGIGQISSEVPQNLSASRPQDRQFILSSKKLLLSDSGFYLCASGQGQGNEKLFFGSGTQLSVL.

J is TRBJ1-2 and V is TRBV4-2; D gene unclear. The CDR3 has 17 amino acids. V was clipped by 0 bases and J by 5 bases, with 19 bases between them. The V gene's germline CDR1 is LGHNA and CDR2 YNFKEQ. In nucleotides, the CDR3 is TGTGCCAGCAGCCAAGATCGGACCCGGTGGAGCGGGTATGGCTACACCTTC. The encoded protein is CASSQDRTRWSGYGYTF.

The CDR3 DNA reads as TGTGCCAGCGGGTGGGCACTAGGGACTGAAGCTTTCTTT. It codes for CASGWALGTEAFF. The chain carries TRBV2 and TRBJ1-1; unclear D gene. Trimming took off 8 bases at V and 5 bases at J, with 15 bases between the two ends. The CDR3 spans 13 residues. The V gene's germline CDR1 is SNHLY and CDR2 FYNNEI.

The chain uses TRBV28 and TRBJ1-6; 7 bases agree with TRBD1. From germline, CDR1 is MDHEN and CDR2 SYDVKM. The CDR3 is made up of 15 amino acids. The junction had 1 base not matched to a gene; V was cut back by 2 bases and J by 3 bases. CDR3 region: CASSLQGVYNSPLHF. CDR3 sequence (DNA): TGTGCCAGCAGTTTACAGGGGGTCTATAATTCACCCCTCCACTTT. The full variable domain, completed using reference TRBV28 and TRBJ1-6, is DVKVTQSSRYLVKRTGEKVFLECVQDMDHENMFWYRQDPGLGLRLIYFSYDVKMKEKGDIPEGYSVSREKKERFSLILESASTNQTSMYLCASSLQGVYNSPLHFGNGTRLTVT.

The chain employs TRBV6-1 and TRBJ2-2; TRBD1 might be the D (5 bases). Between the trimmed V and J ends, which lost 3 bases and 5 bases, there was a span of 10 bases. CDR1 and CDR2 from the germline V gene are MNHNS and SASEGT. There are 14 residues in the CDR3. The CDR3 protein is CASSEAGWTGELFF. CDR3 bases: TGTGCCAGCAGTGAGGCAGGGTGGACCGGGGAGCTGTTTTTT.

The J gene is TRBJ1-2, the V gene TRBV18; a possible D gene is TRBD1 (5 bases). Trimming removed 4 bases from V and 7 bases from J, with 13 bases in between. The CDR3 consists of 13 residues. Germline assignment: CDR1 KGHSH and CDR2 LQKENI. The DNA for the CDR3 is TGTGCCAGCTCACGTCTAGGGGTGGTTGGCTACACCTTC. It codes for CASSRLGVVGYTF.